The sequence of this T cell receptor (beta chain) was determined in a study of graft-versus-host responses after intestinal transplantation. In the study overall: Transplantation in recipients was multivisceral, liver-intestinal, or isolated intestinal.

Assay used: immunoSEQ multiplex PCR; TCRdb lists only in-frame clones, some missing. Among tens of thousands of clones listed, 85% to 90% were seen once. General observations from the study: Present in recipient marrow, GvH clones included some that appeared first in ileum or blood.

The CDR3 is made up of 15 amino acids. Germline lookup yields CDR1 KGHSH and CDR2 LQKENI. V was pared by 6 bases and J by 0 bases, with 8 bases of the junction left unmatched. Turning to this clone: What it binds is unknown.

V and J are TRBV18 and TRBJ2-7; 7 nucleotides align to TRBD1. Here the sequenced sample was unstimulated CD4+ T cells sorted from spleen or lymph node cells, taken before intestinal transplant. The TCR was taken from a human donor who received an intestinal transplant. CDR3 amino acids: CASSFGQESSYEQYF. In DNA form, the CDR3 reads TGTGCCAGCTCGTTCGGACAGGAAAGCTCCTACGAGCAGTACTTC.